This T cell receptor (beta chain) was profiled in a study of metastatic and nonmetastatic thyroid tumors (dated by TCRdb to between 2020 and 2021). Context from the whole study: For patients with malignant and with benign thyroid disease, the researchers compared repertoires between peripheral blood samples and tumor or nodule tissue samples. Study-level results and caveats: TCR beta diversity was reported as significantly higher in malignant tumors than in benign nodules, in both blood and tumor samples.

No patient had received any treatment before thyroid surgery. Using T-cell receptor beta sequencing, the study looked back at clinical samples from patients collected from about 2011 to 2019. From its cysteine to its phenylalanine, the CDR3 spans 15 amino acids. The kept DNA is CDR3 alone, 45 bases in frame from the first base. CDR1 and CDR2 were assigned from the germline V gene as SGHRS and YFSETQ. Libraries were constructed by PCR. TCRdb records Illumina HiSeq 4000 as the sequencer. High-throughput sequencing was used to profile the TCR beta-chain CDR3 region of every patient. Under the source paper's analysis protocol: The researchers built a classifier to tell apart papillary thyroid cancer patients with distant metastasis, based on CDR3 differences among clinicopathological groups. The Shannon index was used to assess repertoire diversity, and the Morisita-Horn index was used to assess tumor-blood repertoire similarity. TCRdb applied fastp at Q25 and MiXCR to the public reads, then kept only in-frame beta chains. None of the V and J calls come from the authors' own analysis; TCRdb made them. The sample data list approximately 35,000 clones, and about 10% of these were observed just once. The ten largest make up about a sixth of the sample.

As to this clone: The target of this receptor is not known. The junction shows a germline mismatch at one end, possibly a read error.

Sequencing was carried out using blood. This TCR was sampled from a female donor with papillary thyroid cancer or a benign thyroid nodule (not recorded which). Some clones in this sample may be carry-over from other donors' samples. The receptor chain draws on TRBV5-1 and TRBJ2-1; the D gene is unclear. Read as DNA, the sequence is TGCGCCAGCAGCTCCCTGGCCGCCGAAGAGGATGAACAGTTCTTC. This codes for CASSSLAAEEDEQFF.